This is a list of T cell receptor beta chains from one sample in a study of OX40 agonist ivuxolimab in advanced cancers. Produced via immunoSEQ multiplex PCR; TCRdb's table is partial and in-frame only. The data contain around 56,000 clones, about 85% of them singletons. Sequences were derived from CD4+ or CD8+ T cells sorted from blood, sampled in a trial of the OX40 agonist ivuxolimab. These TCRs come from an adult with an advanced solid tumor such as melanoma, head and neck, liver or kidney cancer. Each CDR3 is given with its conserved first and last residue. The D gene is left open where the match is weak. The size field is filled for only some rows; it gives once, few, many or a size class.

CDR3: CASSYSLGTEAFF
DNA: TGTGCCAGCAGTTACTCTCTTGGGACTGAAGCTTTCTTT
D: -
J: TRBJ1-1
V: TRBV6-6
size: -

CDR3: CASSLSPTGNYGYTF
DNA: TGTGCCAGCAGTTTATCGCCGACAGGGAACTACGGCTACACCTTC
D: TRBD1
J: TRBJ1-2
V: TRBV27
size: -

CDR3: CASSLPSTDTQYF
DNA: TGTGCCAGCAGCTTGCCAAGCACAGATACGCAGTATTTT
D: -
J: TRBJ2-3
V: TRBV5-4
size: -

CDR3: CASSRIVAGGQETQYF
DNA: TGTGCCAGCAGCCGTATTGTAGCGGGGGGCCAAGAGACCCAGTACTTC
D: TRBD2
J: TRBJ2-5
V: TRBV7-3
size: -

CDR3: CASSYGQGNQPQHF
DNA: TGTGCCAGCAGTTACGGACAGGGGAATCAGCCCCAGCATTTT
D: TRBD1
J: TRBJ1-5
V: TRBV6-5
size: -

CDR3: CASSQEPTRGTAKPLHF
DNA: TGCGCCAGCAGCCAAGAACCGACGCGGGGGACAGCTAAACCCCTCCACTTT
D: TRBD1
J: TRBJ1-6
V: TRBV4-1
size: -

CDR3: CASSLANKNIQYF
DNA: TGTGCCAGCAGCTTAGCTAACAAAAACATTCAGTACTTC
D: -
J: TRBJ2-4
V: TRBV7-9
size: -

CDR3: CASSTGQGAGDTQYF
DNA: TGTGCCAGTAGTACCGGACAGGGGGCAGGAGATACGCAGTATTTT
D: TRBD1
J: TRBJ2-3
V: TRBV19
size: few

CDR3: CASSLSLASASYEQYF
DNA: TGCGCCAGCAGCTTGAGCTTGGCTAGCGCCTCCTACGAGCAGTACTTC
D: -
J: TRBJ2-7
V: TRBV5-1
size: -

CDR3: CASSLAGIAKDTQYF
DNA: TGTGCCAGCAGCTTGGCCGGGATCGCGAAAGATACGCAGTATTTT
D: -
J: TRBJ2-3
V: TRBV5-6
size: -

CDR3: CASSSPGQGDEQYF
DNA: TGTGCCAGCAGCTCCCCTGGACAGGGCGACGAGCAGTACTTC
D: TRBD1
J: TRBJ2-7
V: TRBV11-1
size: few

CDR3: CASSSGGGWEQYF
DNA: TGTGCCAGCAGCTCCGGTGGAGGGTGGGAGCAGTACTTC
D: -
J: TRBJ2-7
V: TRBV5-6
size: -

CDR3: CAMLKDTEAFF
DNA: TGTGCCATGCTGAAGGACACTGAAGCTTTCTTT
D: -
J: TRBJ1-1
V: TRBV28
size: -

CDR3: CASSLGLGSGRNTGELFF
DNA: TGTGCCAGCAGCTTAGGCCTGGGTAGCGGGAGAAACACCGGGGAGCTGTTTTTT
D: TRBD2
J: TRBJ2-2
V: TRBV7-3
size: -

CDR3: CATRSRDSFTDTQYF
DNA: TGTGCCACAAGGTCCAGGGATTCATTCACAGATACGCAGTATTTT
D: -
J: TRBJ2-3
V: TRBV10-3
size: -

CDR3: CASSEGLGSFDGYTF
DNA: TGTGCCAGCAGTGAAGGATTAGGGAGTTTCGATGGCTACACCTTC
D: -
J: TRBJ1-2
V: TRBV6-1
size: -

CDR3: CASSQDGLAGGRGETQYF
DNA: TGTGCCAGCAGCCAAGATGGGCTAGCGGGGGGCCGAGGGGAGACCCAGTACTTC
D: TRBD2
J: TRBJ2-5
V: TRBV4-2
size: few

CDR3: CASSVNENSYEQYF
DNA: TGTGCCAGCAGCGTAAACGAGAACTCCTACGAGCAGTACTTC
D: -
J: TRBJ2-7
V: TRBV9
size: few

CDR3: CASGSRSSGNTIYF
DNA: TGTGCCAGTGGCTCTAGATCCTCTGGAAACACCATATATTTT
D: -
J: TRBJ1-3
V: TRBV19
size: -

CDR3: CASSSGQWNEQFF
DNA: TGTGCCAGCAGCTCGGGACAGTGGAATGAGCAGTTCTTC
D: TRBD1
J: TRBJ2-1
V: TRBV5-4
size: -

CDR3: CASSEAVRFSSYNEQFF
DNA: TGTGCCAGCAGTGAAGCGGTCCGATTTTCCTCCTACAATGAGCAGTTCTTC
D: -
J: TRBJ2-1
V: TRBV2
size: -

CDR3: CASSLGHGYGEQFF
DNA: TGTGCCAGCAGCTTAGGCCACGGTTATGGTGAGCAGTTCTTC
D: -
J: TRBJ2-1
V: TRBV7-2
size: few

CDR3: CASSFRPRVSVGSYRFF
DNA: TGTGCCAGCAGTTTCCGGCCTCGAGTAAGTGTTGGGTCGTATCGGTTCTTC
D: -
J: TRBJ2-1
V: TRBV28
size: -

CDR3: CASSHHLAVSSTDTQYF
DNA: TGTGCCAGCAGCCACCATCTAGCGGTATCTAGCACAGATACGCAGTATTTT
D: TRBD2
J: TRBJ2-3
V: TRBV4-2
size: -

CDR3: CASSQVSGTSGIYEQFF
DNA: TGTGCCAGCAGCCAAGTTTCGGGGACTAGCGGGATCTATGAGCAGTTCTTC
D: TRBD2
J: TRBJ2-1
V: TRBV4-2
size: -

CDR3: CSARVASEAFF
DNA: TGCAGTGCTAGAGTTGCGAGTGAAGCTTTCTTT
D: -
J: TRBJ1-1
V: TRBV20-1
size: few

CDR3: CASSPSSGAGGPYEQYF
DNA: TGTGCCAGCAGCCCAAGCTCGGGGGCAGGGGGTCCCTACGAGCAGTACTTC
D: -
J: TRBJ2-7
V: TRBV9
size: -

CDR3: CASTMRGHRDGHNEQFF
DNA: TGTGCCAGCACCATGAGGGGGCACAGGGATGGCCACAATGAGCAGTTCTTC
D: TRBD1
J: TRBJ2-1
V: TRBV28
size: -

CDR3: CASSLAGISHF
DNA: TGCGCCAGCAGCTTGGCAGGGATTTCGCATTTT
D: -
J: TRBJ2-3
V: TRBV5-1
size: once

CDR3: CASSSMPGAYEQYF
DNA: TGCGCCAGCAGCTCGATGCCGGGTGCCTACGAGCAGTACTTC
D: -
J: TRBJ2-7
V: TRBV5-1
size: -

CDR3: CASSPGQTTYGYTF
DNA: TGTGCCAGCAGCCCTGGACAGACTACTTATGGCTACACCTTC
D: -
J: TRBJ1-2
V: TRBV28
size: -

CDR3: CASSLIRDNYEQYF
DNA: TGTGCCAGCAGTTTAATCCGGGACAACTACGAGCAGTACTTC
D: -
J: TRBJ2-7
V: TRBV2
size: -

CDR3: CASSFLRLTSGRSETQYF
DNA: TGTGCCAGCAGTTTTTTGAGATTGACTAGCGGGAGGTCAGAGACCCAGTACTTC
D: TRBD2
J: TRBJ2-5
V: TRBV28
size: -

CDR3: CASSVVGGKSSYNEQFF
DNA: TGTGCCAGCAGCGTAGTGGGCGGGAAGAGCTCCTACAATGAGCAGTTCTTC
D: -
J: TRBJ2-1
V: TRBV9
size: -

CDR3: CASSLVTTSGGSSYNEQFF
DNA: TGTGCCAGCAGCTTAGTGACGACTAGCGGGGGGAGCTCCTACAATGAGCAGTTCTTC
D: TRBD2
J: TRBJ2-1
V: TRBV11-3
size: -

CDR3: CASSGQTSGRLYNEQFF
DNA: TGTGCCAGTAGTGGGCAAACTAGCGGGAGGTTATACAATGAGCAGTTCTTC
D: TRBD2
J: TRBJ2-1
V: TRBV19
size: -

CDR3: CASSLVVGRTQYF
DNA: TGCGCCAGCAGCTTGGTGGTGGGGAGGACCCAGTACTTC
D: -
J: TRBJ2-5
V: TRBV5-1
size: few

CDR3: CASSQEHQGSGGIYEQYF
DNA: TGCGCCAGCAGCCAAGAGCATCAGGGAAGCGGGGGGATCTACGAGCAGTACTTC
D: TRBD2
J: TRBJ2-7
V: TRBV4-1
size: -

CDR3: CASSARPGQEMNTEAFF
DNA: TGCGCCAGCAGCGCGAGACCGGGACAGGAAATGAACACTGAAGCTTTCTTT
D: TRBD1
J: TRBJ1-1
V: TRBV5-1
size: -

CDR3: CASSEEGGQTQYF
DNA: TGTGCCAGCAGTGAAGAAGGGGGTCAGACCCAGTACTTC
D: -
J: TRBJ2-5
V: TRBV2
size: -

CDR3: CASSEQGAPHYGYTF
DNA: TGTGCCAGCAGTGAACAGGGGGCGCCTCACTATGGCTACACCTTC
D: TRBD1
J: TRBJ1-2
V: TRBV6-1
size: -

CDR3: CASSQVARHRGGTDTQYF
DNA: TGCGCCAGCAGCCAAGTGGCTCGCCATCGCGGAGGCACAGATACGCAGTATTTT
D: -
J: TRBJ2-3
V: TRBV4-1
size: -

CDR3: CASSPYSYNSPLHF
DNA: TGTGCCAGCAGCCCGTACTCCTATAATTCACCCCTCCACTTT
D: -
J: TRBJ1-6
V: TRBV5-6
size: -

CDR3: CASSPGGAGSSYNEQFF
DNA: TGTGCCAGCAGCCCCGGTGGCGCAGGGTCCTCCTACAATGAGCAGTTCTTC
D: -
J: TRBJ2-1
V: TRBV5-4
size: -

CDR3: CASSSRGEVIYGYTF
DNA: TGTGCCAGCAGCTCGAGGGGGGAAGTCATCTATGGCTACACCTTC
D: -
J: TRBJ1-2
V: TRBV5-5
size: once

CDR3: CASSRRTGGRNIQYF
DNA: TGTGCCAGCAGCCGCCGGACAGGGGGCCGGAACATTCAGTACTTC
D: TRBD1
J: TRBJ2-4
V: TRBV28
size: medium-sized

CDR3: CASSPTGEYTDTQYF
DNA: TGTGCCAGCAGCCCGACAGGGGAATACACAGATACGCAGTATTTT
D: TRBD1
J: TRBJ2-3
V: TRBV6-5
size: few

CDR3: CATSTGRDVNQPQHF
DNA: TGTGCCACCAGCACAGGTAGAGATGTCAATCAGCCCCAGCATTTT
D: -
J: TRBJ1-5
V: TRBV10-3
size: -

CDR3: CASWSAGGPYGYTF
DNA: TGTGCCTCGTGGTCCGCAGGGGGCCCCTATGGCTACACCTTC
D: TRBD1
J: TRBJ1-2
V: TRBV2
size: -

CDR3: CASSSGGSGRDEQFF
DNA: TGTGCCAGCAGCTCCGGGGGTAGCGGGCGAGATGAGCAGTTCTTC
D: TRBD2
J: TRBJ2-1
V: TRBV5-4
size: -

CDR3: CASRQGEDNTEAFF
DNA: TGCGCCAGCAGACAGGGGGAAGATAACACTGAAGCTTTCTTT
D: TRBD1
J: TRBJ1-1
V: TRBV5-1
size: many

CDR3: CASRLPGTGGSDTQYF
DNA: TGTGCCAGCAGACTTCCCGGGACAGGGGGCTCAGATACGCAGTATTTT
D: TRBD1
J: TRBJ2-3
V: TRBV27
size: -

CDR3: CASSLETGGVNSPLHF
DNA: TGCGCCAGCAGCTTGGAGACCGGGGGGGTTAATTCACCCCTCCACTTT
D: -
J: TRBJ1-6
V: TRBV5-1
size: -

CDR3: CAWSGHSYEQYF
DNA: TGTGCCTGGAGTGGGCATTCCTACGAGCAGTACTTC
D: -
J: TRBJ2-7
V: TRBV30
size: -

CDR3: CASSTSDGNYGYTF
DNA: TGTGCCAGCAGCACCTCGGACGGAAACTATGGCTACACCTTC
D: -
J: TRBJ1-2
V: TRBV7-9
size: -

CDR3: CASSPTSGGPDTQYF
DNA: TGTGCCAGCAGCCCGACTAGCGGGGGACCAGATACGCAGTATTTT
D: TRBD2
J: TRBJ2-3
V: TRBV13
size: -

CDR3: CASSFEPAGYGYTF
DNA: TGTGCCAGCTCGTTTGAGCCGGCGGGCTATGGCTACACCTTC
D: -
J: TRBJ1-2
V: TRBV18
size: -

CDR3: CASSRGLAGAGSVNEQFF
DNA: TGTGCCAGCAGCCGGGGACTAGCGGGGGCTGGGTCCGTGAATGAGCAGTTCTTC
D: TRBD2
J: TRBJ2-1
V: TRBV5-5
size: -

CDR3: CASSRGVYNSPLHF
DNA: TGTGCCAGCAGCAGGGGGGTGTATAATTCACCCCTCCACTTT
D: TRBD1
J: TRBJ1-6
V: TRBV6-5
size: few

CDR3: CAWRVGPYYNEQFF
DNA: TGTGCCTGGAGGGTCGGGCCGTACTACAATGAGCAGTTCTTC
D: -
J: TRBJ2-1
V: TRBV30
size: -